Sequencing of this T cell receptor beta chain was carried out in a study of blood T cell repertoires in COVID-19. Study background: COVID-19 samples collected from the United States, Italy and Spain covered acute and convalescent phases.

The CDR3 has 13 residues. Trimming took off 7 bases at V and 8 bases at J, with 15 bases between the two ends. Germline V gene lookup returns CDR1 MDHEN and CDR2 SYDVKM. Per the study methods: Reference gene primer amplification gave estimated nucleated cell counts. The repertoire was sequenced with immunoSEQ multiplex PCR; TCRdb's copy has only in-frame clones and lacks some. V, J and clone size were drawn from that table, and D and trimming were deduced from the DNA. The top ten clones hold 0.65% to 0.95% of a sample with some 200,000 clones, roughly nine tenths of them seen once. The clonotype comes from a woman in her 70s with acute or convalescent COVID-19. Sequenced input: peripheral blood. V gene TRBV28 combines with J gene TRBJ2-4; D is perhaps TRBD1 (5 bases). Written as DNA, the CDR3 is TGTGCCAGCACTCCCCTTCAAGGGGACATTCAGTACTTC. As protein: CASTPLQGDIQYF.